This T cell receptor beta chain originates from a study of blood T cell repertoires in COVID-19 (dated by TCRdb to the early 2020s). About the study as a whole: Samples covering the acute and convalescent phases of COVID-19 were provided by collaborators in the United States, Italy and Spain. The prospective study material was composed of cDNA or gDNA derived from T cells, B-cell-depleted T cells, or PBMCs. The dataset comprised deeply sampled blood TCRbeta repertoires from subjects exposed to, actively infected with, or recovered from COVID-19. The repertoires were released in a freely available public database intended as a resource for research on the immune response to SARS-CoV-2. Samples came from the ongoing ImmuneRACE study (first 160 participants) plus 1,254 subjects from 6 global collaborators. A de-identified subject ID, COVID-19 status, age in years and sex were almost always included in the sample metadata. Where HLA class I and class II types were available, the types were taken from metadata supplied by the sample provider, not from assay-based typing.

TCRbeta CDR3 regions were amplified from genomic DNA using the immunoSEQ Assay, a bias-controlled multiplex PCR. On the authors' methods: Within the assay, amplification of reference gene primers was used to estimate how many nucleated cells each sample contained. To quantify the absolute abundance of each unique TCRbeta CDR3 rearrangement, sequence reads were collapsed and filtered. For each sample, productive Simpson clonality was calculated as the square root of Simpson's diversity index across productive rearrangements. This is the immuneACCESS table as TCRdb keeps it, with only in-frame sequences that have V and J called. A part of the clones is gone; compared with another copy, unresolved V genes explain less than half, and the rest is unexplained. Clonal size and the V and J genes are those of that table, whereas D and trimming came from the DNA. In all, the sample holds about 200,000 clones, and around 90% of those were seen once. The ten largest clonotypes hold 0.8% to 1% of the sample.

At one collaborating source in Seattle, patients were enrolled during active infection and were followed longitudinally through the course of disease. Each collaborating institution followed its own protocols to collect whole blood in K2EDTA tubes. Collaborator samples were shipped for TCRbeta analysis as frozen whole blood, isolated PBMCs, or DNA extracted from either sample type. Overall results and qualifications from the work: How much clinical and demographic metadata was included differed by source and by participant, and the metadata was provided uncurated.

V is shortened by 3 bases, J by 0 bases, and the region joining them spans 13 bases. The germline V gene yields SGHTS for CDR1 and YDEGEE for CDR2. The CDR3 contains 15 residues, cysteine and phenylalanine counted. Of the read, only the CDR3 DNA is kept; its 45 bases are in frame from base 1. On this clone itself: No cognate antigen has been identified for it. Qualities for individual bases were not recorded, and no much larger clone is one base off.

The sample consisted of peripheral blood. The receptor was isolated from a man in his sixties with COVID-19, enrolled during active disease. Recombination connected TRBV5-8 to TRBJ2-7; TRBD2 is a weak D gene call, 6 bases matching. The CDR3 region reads CASSSVRGSSYEQYF. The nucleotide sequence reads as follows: TGTGCCAGCAGCTCGGTCCGGGGGAGCTCCTACGAGCAGTACTTC.